This TCR beta chain stems from a study of blood T cell repertoires in COVID-19. Patients at the Seattle site were enrolled during active infection and followed longitudinally. Produced via immunoSEQ multiplex PCR; TCRdb's table is partial and in-frame only. Here the sample spans about 240,000 clones, over 75% being singletons. There are a few counts of this clone. This CDR3 region has 14 residues. Trimming shortened V by 4 bases and J by 8 bases, and 13 bases separated the two germline ends. Germline V lookup: CDR1 SGHRS, CDR2 YFSETQ. This chain links TRBV5-1 with TRBJ1-6; D gene ambiguous. The sequencing input was peripheral blood. This TCR derives from a man aged 45-65 years with COVID-19, enrolled during active disease. This CDR3 is CASSREGLDSPLHF. The DNA of the CDR3 is TGCGCCAGCAGCCGGGAGGGTTTGGATTCACCCCTCCACTTT.